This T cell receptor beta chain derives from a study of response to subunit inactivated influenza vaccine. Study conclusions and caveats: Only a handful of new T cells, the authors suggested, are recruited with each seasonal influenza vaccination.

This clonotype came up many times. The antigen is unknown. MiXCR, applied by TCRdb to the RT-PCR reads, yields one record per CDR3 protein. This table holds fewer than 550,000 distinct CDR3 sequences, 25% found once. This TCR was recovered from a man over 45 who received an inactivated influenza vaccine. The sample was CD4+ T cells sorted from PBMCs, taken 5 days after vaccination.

CDR3 nucleotides: TGTGCCAGCTCACAGGGCAGAACCTCGTACGAGCAGTACTTC. Translating gives CASSQGRTSYEQYF. The chain links TRBV18 to TRBJ2-7; D gene uncertain. This CDR3 has 14 residues. CDR1 is KGHSH, CDR2 LQKENI, per germline. V was cut by 4 bases and J by 4 bases, with 14 bases left in between.